Listed below are T cell receptor beta chains from one sample, sequenced in a study of regulatory T cells in long-lasting Graves disease. TCRdb processed the multiplex PCR reads anew with MiXCR; each CDR3 protein has one entry. The table shows more than 650,000 distinct CDR3 sequences, with around 30% occurring only once. Material: peripheral blood mononuclear cells (PBMCs), obtained when the disease was refractory, from a patient treated with antithyroid drugs. The receptors originated from a female donor with Graves disease. The CDR3 runs from the conserved cysteine through the conserved F or W. The order of the fields is D gene, clone size, V gene, J gene, CDR3 DNA, CDR3 protein. The D gene is left open where the match is weak. Clone size, where shown, is once, few, many, or a class for clones that have expanded.

TRBD1,-,TRBV27,TRBJ2-7,TGTGCCAGCAGTTCCCGTCCCCCGGGACAGGGGGCCTACGAGCAGTACTTC,CASSSRPPGQGAYEQYF
-,-,TRBV29-1,TRBJ1-6,TGCAGCGTTGTTGAGCAGGGTAATAATTCACCCCTCCACTTT,CSVVEQGNNSPLHF
-,few,TRBV7-8,TRBJ1-1,TGTGCCAGCAGCTTAGGGGTAATTGGGGTGGAAGCTTTCTTT,CASSLGVIGVEAFF
-,many,TRBV2,TRBJ1-5,TGTGCCAGCAGTGACGGGCGGTGGCCATCTCAGCCCCAGCATTTT,CASSDGRWPSQPQHF
TRBD2,-,TRBV7-9,TRBJ2-2,TGTGCCAGCAGCTTAGGAGGCGGGGGGGCAGGCGGGGAGCTGTTTTTT,CASSLGGGGAGGELFF
-,-,TRBV20-1,TRBJ1-1,TGCAGTGCTTCAAAGTGGAACACTGAAGCTTTCTTT,CSASKWNTEAFF
TRBD1,few,TRBV29-1,TRBJ1-2,TGCAGCGTCGGACAGGGACAATACTATGGCTACACCTTC,CSVGQGQYYGYTF
TRBD1,-,TRBV25-1,TRBJ1-3,TGTGCCAGCACAGAGACAGGGGGCTCTGGAAACACCATATATTTT,CASTETGGSGNTIYF
-,-,TRBV25-1,TRBJ1-4,TGTGCCAGCAGTGTACGCGGACCGCTTAATGAAAAACTGTTTTTT,CASSVRGPLNEKLFF
TRBD1,-,TRBV29-1,TRBJ1-5,TGCAGCGTAAGACAGGGCGAAGGGAACAATCAGCCCCAGCATTTT,CSVRQGEGNNQPQHF
-,-,TRBV7-6,TRBJ1-5,TGTGCCAGCAGCCCCCACCCACAGGGAACCCAGCATTTT,CASSPHPQGTQHF
TRBD2,few,TRBV6-1,TRBJ2-5,TGTGCCAGCGGTCGGGGGGTGGAGACCCAGTACTTC,CASGRGVETQYF
-,few,TRBV30,TRBJ1-1,TGTGCCTGGAGTGCGCAGGCCGGGGCTTTCTTT,CAWSAQAGAFF
-,few,TRBV11-1,TRBJ2-2,TGTGCCAGCAGCCACCTTGCCGGGGAGCTGTTTTTT,CASSHLAGELFF
-,few,TRBV5-1,TRBJ1-3,TGCGCCAGCACCCTGGACATCCCTGGAAACACCATATATTTT,CASTLDIPGNTIYF
-,-,TRBV12-3/TRBV12-4,TRBJ2-7,TGTGCCAGCAGTTTAGGGGCCGGGAATGAGCAGTACTTC,CASSLGAGNEQYF
-,-,TRBV7-9,TRBJ1-5,TGTGCCAGCAGCTTAACCCCGGGGGGATATAGCAATCAGCCCCAGCATTTT,CASSLTPGGYSNQPQHF
TRBD1,-,TRBV9,TRBJ2-7,TGTGCCGGCAGCGTAGGACAGGGACCCTACGAGCAGTACTTC,CAGSVGQGPYEQYF
-,-,TRBV20-1,TRBJ1-5,TGCAGTGCTAGAGATCGCGGGGGAGATAGCAATCAGCCCCAGCATTTT,CSARDRGGDSNQPQHF
-,few,TRBV5-1,TRBJ1-4,TGCGCCAGCAGCTTGGCGGGAGTGCGACCTAATGAAAAACTGTTTTTT,CASSLAGVRPNEKLFF
TRBD2,few,TRBV20-1,TRBJ2-7,TGCAGTGCTAGAGGTAGTAGCGGGAGATGGTACGAGCAGTACTTC,CSARGSSGRWYEQYF
TRBD1,few,TRBV19,TRBJ1-1,TGTGCCAGTAGTCGTCCCGGGACAGGGTTTAGGGCTTTCTTT,CASSRPGTGFRAFF
-,few,TRBV6-5,TRBJ1-5,TGTGCCAGCAGTTACTCGAGGGGGGGAAGCAATCAGCCCCAGCATTTT,CASSYSRGGSNQPQHF
TRBD1,-,TRBV25-1,TRBJ1-2,TGTGCCAGCAGTGACCGGGACAGGGACTATGGCTACACCTTC,CASSDRDRDYGYTF